The 23 T cell receptor beta chains listed next were all sequenced from one sample in a study of cytomegalovirus exposure and HLA in healthy donors. Amplification used 60 Vbeta primers and 13 Jbeta primers. This table comes from immunoSEQ multiplex PCR, and its TCRdb copy is limited to in-frame clones, with some not included. The sample includes approximately 150,000 clones, over 70% of them seen just once. The sequencing sample was made of PBMCs. Receptors were obtained from a woman aged 40-49 years in good health and CMV-seropositive.

The rearrangement joins TRBV7-2 to TRBJ2-1; 7 bases map to TRBD2. Looked up from germline, CDR1 is SGHTA and CDR2 is FQGNSA. This CDR3 is 16 amino acids long. Trimming removed 0 bases from V and 7 bases from J; junction bases left unmatched: 9. The CDR3: CASSLAGGTTLNEQFF. The CDR3 DNA reads as TGTGCCAGCAGCTTAGCCGGGGGGACTACTTTAAATGAGCAGTTCTTC.

This clone was counted only a few times. The chain has TRBV4-3 and TRBJ2-5; 13 bases map to TRBD2. J was trimmed by 4 bases and V by 3 bases; bases with no gene match: 5. The CDR3 spans 16 residues. CDR1 is LGHNA, CDR2 YSLEER, per germline. CDR3 DNA sequence: TGCGCCAGCAGCCAGACCGGGACTAGCGGGGCAGAGACCCAGTACTTC. Its protein is CASSQTGTSGAETQYF.

The chain employs TRBV6-5 and TRBJ2-1, with D perhaps matching TRBD1 (6 bases). This CDR3 has 15 amino acids. V was clipped by 0 bases and J by 4 bases, with 10 bases between them. Germline lookup yields CDR1 MNHEY and CDR2 SVGAGI. CDR3 coding DNA: TGTGCCAGCAGTTACTCCGGGACACAATACAATGAGCAGTTCTTC. Protein sequence: CASSYSGTQYNEQFF.

This chain uses TRBV6-1 with TRBJ2-1; the D gene is possibly TRBD2 (6 bases). Germline V gives CDR1 MNHNS, CDR2 SASEGT. The length of the CDR3 is 14 residues. Trimming shortened V by 9 bases and J by 3 bases, and 15 bases separated the two germline ends. CDR3 amino acids: CASRRGANYNEQFF. DNA of the CDR3: TGTGCCAGTAGACGCGGGGCGAACTACAATGAGCAGTTCTTC.

This clone appeared a few times. This chain connects TRBV27 to TRBJ1-4; TRBD1 is a possible D gene (5 bases). The CDR3 loop spans 17 amino acids. The germline V gene encodes CDR1 MNHEY and CDR2 SMNVEV (reference sequence). Trimming left V 2 bases short and J 2 bases short, with 15 bases between. CDR3: CASSLVWGVSTNEKLFF. CDR3 sequence (DNA): TGTGCCAGCAGTTTAGTTTGGGGGGTATCTACTAATGAAAAACTGTTTTTT. The full variable domain, in which reference TRBV27 and TRBJ1-4 provide the parts outside the CDR3, is EAQVTQNPRYLITVTGKKLTVTCSQNMNHEYMSWYRQDPGLGLRQIYYSMNVEVTDKGDVPEGYKVSRKEKRNFPLILESPSPNQTSLYFCASSLVWGVSTNEKLFFGSGTQLSVL.

This sequence joins TRBV6-4 and TRBJ1-1; D gene ambiguous. The CDR3 spans 13 residues. The V end was cut by 6 bases, the J end by 2 bases, with 10 bases between. Germline assignment: CDR1 MRHNA and CDR2 SNTAGT. The CDR3 loop reads CASRAQSNTEAFF. In DNA form, the CDR3 reads TGTGCCAGCAGAGCACAGAGCAACACTGAAGCTTTCTTT.

This chain uses TRBV9 with TRBJ2-1; maybe TRBD1 (6 bases). CDR1 SGDLS and CDR2 YYNGEE come from the germline V gene. The length of the CDR3 is 13 residues. V was trimmed by 0 bases and J by 9 bases, leaving 10 bases between them. This CDR3 reads CASSVEGETEQFF. CDR3 sequence (DNA): TGTGCCAGCAGCGTAGAGGGGGAGACTGAGCAGTTCTTC.

The chain joins TRBV5-1 to TRBJ2-5; D is ambiguous. CDR1 is SGHRS and CDR2 is YFSETQ in the germline V gene. The length of the CDR3 is 14 residues. V dropped 0 bases and J dropped 4 bases, with 10 bases sitting between them. CDR3 sequence: CASSLGRYGETQYF. CDR3 bases: TGCGCCAGCAGCTTGGGGCGGTATGGAGAGACCCAGTACTTC. The full variable domain, in which reference TRBV5-1 and TRBJ2-5 provide the parts outside the CDR3, is KAGVTQTPRYLIKTRGQQVTLSCSPISGHRSVSWYQQTPGQGLQFLFEYFSETQRNKGNFPGRFSGRQFSNSRSEMNVSTLELGDSALYLCASSLGRYGETQYFGPGTRLLVL.

The chain is built from TRBV30 and TRBJ1-4; D unclear. Trimming took off 3 bases at V and 5 bases at J, with 16 bases between the two ends. The CDR3 loop spans 15 amino acids. Germline V gene lookup returns CDR1 GTSNPN and CDR2 SVGIG (reference sequence). The CDR3 DNA reads TGTGCCTGGAGGGCGGGCGAACAGACGAATGAAAAACTGTTTTTT. Protein sequence: CAWRAGEQTNEKLFF.

The V and J genes are TRBV29-1 and TRBJ1-1; D is ambiguous. This CDR3 has 13 amino acids. CDR1 SQVTM and CDR2 ANQGSEA come from the germline V gene. The V and J ends lost 7 bases and 7 bases respectively, with 19 bases between them. The CDR3 nucleotides are TGCAGCGCCCGAGAACTCCCTGCGGGTGAAGCTTTCTTT. Protein sequence: CSARELPAGEAFF.

V gene TRBV9 combines with J gene TRBJ2-7, with a possible D match to TRBD1 (7 bases). With 2 bases removed from V and 6 bases from J, the gap between germline ends came to 18 bases. The CDR3 has 15 amino acids. Germline V gene sequence: CDR1 SGDLS, CDR2 YYNGEE. This chain's CDR3 is CASSVGAGQNSEQYF. Written as DNA, the CDR3 is TGTGCCAGCAGCGTTGGCGCGGGACAGAATTCCGAGCAGTACTTC.

The chain recombines TRBV9 with TRBJ1-4, with 7 nucleotides matching TRBD1. The CDR3 runs to 15 residues. The V gene end was trimmed by 4 bases and the J gene end by 4 bases; junction bases not matched to a gene: 7. Germline CDR1 is SGDLS and CDR2 is YYNGEE. CDR3 nucleotides: TGTGCCAGCAGCCCCCGGGACAGCTATAATGAAAAACTGTTTTTT. Translation gives CASSPRDSYNEKLFF.

The gene calls are TRBV30 and TRBJ1-6; unclear D gene. The CDR3 covers 18 residues. V was cut by 4 bases and J by 0 bases, with 19 bases left in between. CDR1 and CDR2 (germline): GTSNPN, SVGIG (reference sequence). CDR3 coding DNA: TGTGCCTGGATGGTCCCGACGGGAGGCGTCTCCTATAATTCACCCCTCCACTTT. This codes for CAWMVPTGGVSYNSPLHF.

The chain has TRBV7-3 and TRBJ1-1; no definite D call. The germline CDR1 and CDR2 sequences are SGHTA and FQGTGA. The CDR3 loop spans 12 amino acids. Trimming took 5 bases from V and 4 from J, leaving 8 bases between them. Here the CDR3 reads CASSLPGTEAFF. DNA of the CDR3: TGTGCCAGCAGCCTTCCGGGCACTGAAGCTTTCTTT.

This clone has more than one count but fewer than ten. The V and J genes are TRBV4-2 and TRBJ2-7; D possibly corresponds to TRBD2 (5 bases). The CDR3 is 15 residues long. Germline CDR1 reads LGHNA; CDR2 reads YNFKEQ. Trimming stripped 0 bases from V and 1 base from J, with 10 bases between. The CDR3 DNA is TGTGCCAGCAGCCAAGAACTTAGCGATTCCTACGAGCAGTACTTC. Protein sequence: CASSQELSDSYEQYF.

This chain uses TRBV4-1 with TRBJ1-2, with a weak D call TRBD1 (6 bases). CDR1 is MGHRA, CDR2 YSYEKL, per germline. V shed 4 bases and J shed 2 bases, with 17 bases lying between them. The CDR3 loop spans 16 amino acids. CDR3 in amino acids: CASSREPSTGNYGYTF. In DNA form, the CDR3 reads TGCGCCAGCAGCCGAGAGCCATCAACAGGGAACTATGGCTACACCTTC.

The chain has TRBV5-4 and TRBJ2-3; 10 bases fit TRBD2. V was pared by 1 base and J by 2 bases, with 4 bases of the junction left unmatched. Germline values: CDR1 SGHNT, CDR2 YYREEE (reference sequence). This CDR3 is 16 amino acids long. This CDR3 is CASSLQAGGPTDTQYF. DNA of the CDR3: TGTGCCAGCAGCTTGCAAGCGGGGGGGCCCACAGATACGCAGTATTTT. The whole variable domain, remainder taken from reference TRBV5-4 and TRBJ2-3, is ETGVTQSPTHLIKTRGQQVTLRCSSQSGHNTVSWYQQALGQGPQFIFQYYREEENGRGNFPPRFSGLQFPNYSSELNVNALELDDSALYLCASSLQAGGPTDTQYFGPGTRLTVL.

This clone was seen more than once but under ten times. The chain joins TRBV30 to TRBJ1-5; a possible D gene is TRBD1 (5 bases). Germline CDR1 and CDR2: GTSNPN and SVGIG (reference sequence). With 4 bases removed from V and 0 bases from J, the gap between germline ends came to 7 bases. The CDR3 covers 13 residues. CDR3 coding DNA: TGTGCCTGGACACAGGATAGCAATCAGCCCCAGCATTTT. This gives the protein CAWTQDSNQPQHF.

A remark on this clone: Compared with germline, one end of the junction differs, possibly owing to a read error. This chain joins TRBV30 and TRBJ1-2; TRBD1 aligns across 7 bases. The V gene's germline CDR1 is GTSNPN and CDR2 SVGIG (reference sequence). The length of the CDR3 is 13 residues. The CDR3 here is CAWTRGQPSGHTF. The CDR3 coding sequence is TGTGCCTGGACGCGGGGACAGCCTTCTGGCCACACCTTC.

The V call is TRBV27, the J call TRBJ2-7; TRBD2 is a possible D gene (6 bases). The V gene lost 8 bases and the J gene lost 6 bases, with 17 bases spanning the gap. The CDR3 loop spans 13 amino acids. Germline CDR1 and CDR2: MNHEY and SMNVEV (reference sequence). The DNA of the CDR3 is TGTGCCAGCGGGACTGACCGAGGAGGCGAGCAGTACTTC. It specifies CASGTDRGGEQYF.

The chain has TRBV29-1 and TRBJ1-2; tentative D call: TRBD1 (6 bases). The CDR3 extends over 12 amino acids. Trimming left V 6 bases short and J 3 bases short, with 11 bases between. CDR1 and CDR2 (germline): SQVTM, ANQGSEA. In nucleotides, the CDR3 is TGCAGCGTAACAGGGATGCACTATGGCTACACCTTC. This encodes CSVTGMHYGYTF.

This rearrangement joins TRBV7-9 to TRBJ2-7, with TRBD1 matching over 8 bases. With V trimmed by 10 bases and J by 5 bases, 10 bases remained unmatched. The CDR3 covers 13 residues. From germline, CDR1 is SEHNR and CDR2 FQNEAQ (reference sequence). CDR3 region: CATAGQGRNEQYF. The DNA for the CDR3 is TGTGCCACCGCAGGACAGGGTCGGAACGAGCAGTACTTC.

The rearrangement links TRBV5-1 to TRBJ1-2; TRBD1 is a possible D gene (6 bases). The germline CDR1 and CDR2 sequences are SGHRS and YFSETQ. There are 14 residues in the CDR3. V was pared by 2 bases and J by 8 bases, with 16 bases between. The CDR3 protein is CASSFGGSPSGYTF. The CDR3 DNA follows: TGCGCCAGCAGCTTTGGGGGCTCTCCTAGCGGCTACACCTTC.